The T cell receptor (beta chain) described here comes from a study of CD8+CD57+ T cells in acquired aplastic anemia. Across the study: Quantities of DNA derived from sorted CD4+ and CD8+ cells averaged approximately 3.5 ug. Study-level points and caveats: Controls did not differ significantly from patients in CD8+ Simpson's diversity. Both patients and controls carried the same twenty-nine CD8+ CDR3 sequences.

Both TCR beta VDJ combination and CDR3 sequence profiling were carried out. Genomic DNA was the template for this profiling. MiXCR, applied by TCRdb to the reads, yields one record per CDR3 protein. The sample lists approximately 200,000 distinct CDR3 sequences, 40% to 60% occurring once. The germline CDR1 and CDR2 sequences are LNHDA and SQIVND (reference sequence). V shed 2 bases and J shed 0 bases, with 16 bases lying between them. There are 17 residues in the CDR3. Ten or more counts support this clonotype. Its antigen remains unidentified. Sequencing involved patients with CD8+CD57+ cell expansion previously shown by flow cytometry. No patient had been given any therapy when blood was sampled.

The specimen sequenced was sorted CD4+, CD8+, or CD8+CD57+ T cells (not recorded which) from PBMCs. The J gene is TRBJ1-1, the V gene TRBV19; no definite D call. The clonotype comes from a human donor with aplastic anemia. The CDR3 loop is CASSIFPDASMNTEAFF. The CDR3 DNA sequence: TGTGCCAGTAGTATATTTCCCGACGCCTCCATGAACACTGAAGCTTTCTTT. Together with reference TRBV19 and TRBJ1-1, the CDR3 gives the full variable domain: DGGITQSPKYLFRKEGQNVTLSCEQNLNHDAMYWYRQDPGQGLRLIYYSQIVNDFQKGDIAEGYSVSREKKESFPLTVTSAQKNPTAFYLCASSIFPDASMNTEAFFGQGTRLTVV.